The 30 T cell receptor beta chains below all came from one sample that was sequenced in a study of beta chain features in type 1 diabetes. Expressed TCRB transcripts were sequenced, since all the RNA that had been isolated was reverse transcribed. Sequencing used immunoSEQ multiplex PCR; TCRdb keeps in-frame clones, though not all of them. Among some 140,000 clones, around a tenth were seen once, and the ten largest hold 0.68%. Sequencing input: central memory CD4+ T cells from blood. The origin of the receptors is a man younger than 30 in good health.

The chain employs TRBV6-6 and TRBJ2-7, with 7 bases aligning to TRBD1. Germline V gene data show CDR1 as MNHNY and CDR2 as SVGAGI (reference sequence). The CDR3 spans 13 residues. V gave up 10 bases and J gave up 7 bases; unmatched junction bases: 13. The CDR3 protein is CAIGGQGREEQYF. The CDR3 DNA reads as TGTGCCATAGGGGGCCAGGGTAGAGAAGAGCAGTACTTC.

CDR3 in amino acids: CATSKSGASTDTQYF. The DNA of the CDR3 is TGTGCCACCAGTAAAAGTGGGGCCTCCACAGATACGCAGTATTTT. The V and J genes are TRBV9 and TRBJ2-3, with D possibly matching TRBD1 (5 bases). The CDR3 is 15 residues long. Germline-derived CDR1 and CDR2 are SGDLS and YYNGEE. Trimming took off 9 bases at V and 2 bases at J, with 19 bases between the two ends.

There are many counts of this clone. CDR3 DNA sequence: TGTGCCATCAGAGGACAGGGGGTAACCACTGAAGCTTTCTTT. It is translated as CAIRGQGVTTEAFF. The V and J genes are TRBV10-3 and TRBJ1-1, with TRBD1 identical over 10 bases. The V gene's germline CDR1 is ENHRY and CDR2 SYGVKD. The CDR3 totals 14 residues. The junction had 5 bases not matched to a gene; V was cut back by 6 bases and J by 4 bases.

This clone was counted at least ten times. The rearrangement links TRBV6-6 to TRBJ1-5; D gene ambiguous. CDR1 and CDR2 (germline): MNHNY, SVGAGI (reference sequence). V dropped 9 bases and J dropped 7 bases, with 7 bases sitting between them. This CDR3 comprises 10 residues. In nucleotides, the CDR3 is TGTGCCAGACATATGCAGCCCCAGCATTTT. Amino acids: CARHMQPQHF.

V is TRBV5-1 and J is TRBJ2-5; 9 nucleotides align to TRBD1. Trimming took 2 bases from V and 5 from J; bases not matched to a gene: 4. The length of the CDR3 is 14 residues. Germline-derived CDR1 and CDR2 are SGHRS and YFSETQ. The CDR3 nucleotides read TGCGCCAGCAGCTTACAGGGGGCGCAGGAGACCCAGTACTTC. It yields the protein CASSLQGAQETQYF.

The table lists this clone with a few counts. The rearrangement uses TRBV2 and TRBJ2-7, with TRBD1 as a possible D gene (6 bases). The CDR3 length is 14 residues. Trimming shortened V by 3 bases and J by 3 bases, and 12 bases separated the two germline ends. CDR1 and CDR2 (germline): SNHLY, FYNNEI. CDR3 bases: TGTGCCAGCAGTGACTCGGGACAAGTCTACGAGCAGTACTTC. It specifies CASSDSGQVYEQYF.

The genes are TRBV15 and TRBJ2-5; a possible D gene is TRBD2 (7 bases). CDR3 length equals 13 residues. Germline CDR1 LNHNV, CDR2 YYDKDF (reference sequence). Between the trimmed V and J ends, which lost 5 bases and 4 bases, there was a span of 11 bases. The CDR3: CATSPGGRETQYF. The CDR3 DNA reads as TGTGCCACCAGCCCCGGGGGGCGAGAGACCCAGTACTTC.

This clone has just a few counts. The chain joins TRBV7-3 to TRBJ2-1; possibly TRBD1 for D (5 bases). Deletions cut 2 bases from V and 5 bases from J, with 7 bases between. The germline gives CDR1 SGHTA, CDR2 FQGTGA. CDR3 length equals 13 residues. The CDR3 bases are TGTGCCAGCAGCTTAGCCAGGGACAATGAGCAGTTCTTC. Its translation is CASSLARDNEQFF.

This clone was recorded a few times. The rearrangement joins TRBV4-1 to TRBJ1-5; D unclear. The germline CDR1 and CDR2 sequences are MGHRA and YSYEKL. The CDR3 runs to 19 residues. V gave up 2 bases and J gave up 2 bases, with 22 bases separating them. The CDR3 loop reads CASSQPLFGRAAGNQPQHF. DNA for the CDR3: TGCGCCAGCAGCCAACCTCTCTTCGGGAGGGCGGCGGGCAATCAGCCCCAGCATTTT.

Notes on this clone: A read error is possible here, since a much larger clone lies one base away. The chain couples TRBV11-3 to TRBJ2-3; tentative D call: TRBD2 (5 bases). Trimming shortened V by 3 bases and J by 1 base, and 8 bases separated the two germline ends. Per germline, CDR1 SGHNT and CDR2 YENEEA. The CDR3 spans 14 residues. CDR3 residues: CASSLTGGTDTQYF. Written as DNA, the CDR3 is TGTGCCAGCAGCTTGACCGGGGGCACAGATACGCAGTATTTT. The complete variable domain, with remaining parts taken from reference TRBV11-3 and TRBJ2-3, reads EAGVVQSPRYKIIEKKQPVAFWCNPISGHNTLYWYLQNLGQGPELLIRYENEEAVDDSQLPKDRFSAERLKGVDSTLKIQPAELGDSAVYLCASSLTGGTDTQYFGPGTRLTVL.

This clone was recorded a few times. As DNA, the CDR3 is TGTGCCATCACCGCACTAGCGGGAACAGATACGCAGTATTTT. This gives the protein CAITALAGTDTQYF. This chain uses TRBV10-3 with TRBJ2-3; the match to TRBD2 covers 10 bases. Germline CDR1 and CDR2: ENHRY and SYGVKD. With 7 bases clipped from V and 3 bases from J, the junction kept 4 bases outside the gene matches. This CDR3 spans 14 amino acids.

The chain joins TRBV20-1 to TRBJ2-3, with D unclear. CDR3 length equals 10 residues. The germline V and J ends were trimmed by 6 bases and 6 bases, with 7 bases remaining between them. The germline gives CDR1 DFQATT, CDR2 SNEGSKA (reference sequence). CDR3 nucleotides: TGCAGTGCCTCAGTGGATACGCAGTATTTT. This translates into CSASVDTQYF.

This clone appeared a few times. V gene TRBV19 combines with J gene TRBJ2-3, with D perhaps TRBD2 (6 bases). The germline V gene encodes CDR1 LNHDA and CDR2 SQIVND (reference sequence). The V end lost 5 bases, the J end lost 4 bases, and 10 bases lay between the germline ends. The CDR3 consists of 13 residues. CDR3 region: CASSRLGADTQYF. The CDR3 nucleotides read TGTGCCAGTAGTCGACTAGGCGCAGATACGCAGTATTTT.

A few counts support this clone. The chain employs TRBV11-2 and TRBJ2-3, with 7 bases lining up with TRBD2. After removal of 5 bases from V and 10 bases from J, the junction contained 6 bases not matched to a gene. The CDR3 covers 12 residues. The germline V gene has CDR1 SGHAT and CDR2 FQNNGV. CDR3 loop: CASSPGLDAQYF. Here the CDR3 DNA reads TGTGCCAGCAGCCCCGGACTAGACGCGCAGTATTTT.

This clone has only a few counts. The CDR3 DNA follows: TGCAGCGTTGCTTTTGCGGGGGGTCTTCATACGCAGTATTTT. Protein product: CSVAFAGGLHTQYF. The rearrangement uses TRBV29-1 and TRBJ2-3; 8 bases are shared with TRBD2. The CDR3 has 14 amino acids. Germline V gene sequence: CDR1 SQVTM, CDR2 ANQGSEA. V trimming: 4 bases; J trimming: 7 bases; junction bases outside the gene matches: 10.

Ten or more counts support this clone. The genes are TRBV5-1 and TRBJ2-7; 11 positions agree with TRBD1. The junction had 3 bases not matched to a gene; V was cut back by 5 bases and J by 2 bases. The CDR3 runs 14 residues. Germline V gene data show CDR1 as SGHRS and CDR2 as YFSETQ. CDR3 amino acids: CASRGQGATYEQYF. CDR3 bases: TGCGCCAGCAGAGGACAGGGGGCGACCTACGAGCAGTACTTC.

The chain uses TRBV13 and TRBJ2-1; 9 nucleotides match TRBD2. Losses at the gene ends were 2 bases for V and 9 bases for J; bases not matched to a gene: 8. Germline V gene data show CDR1 as PRHDT and CDR2 as FYEKMQ (reference sequence). The CDR3 contains 15 residues. The chain's CDR3 is CASSLYLRGGPEQFF. For the CDR3, the DNA is TGTGCCAGCAGCTTATACTTGCGGGGGGGCCCTGAGCAGTTCTTC.

This clone occurred a few times. V and J are TRBV9 and TRBJ1-1; 10 positions agree with TRBD1. This CDR3 has 17 amino acids. Germline V lookup: CDR1 SGDLS, CDR2 YYNGEE. V dropped 0 bases and J dropped 0; count of bases not matched to a gene: 5. CDR3 amino acids: CASSVVGTGALNTEAFF. The CDR3 nucleotides read TGTGCCAGCAGCGTAGTAGGGACAGGGGCTCTGAACACTGAAGCTTTCTTT.

This chain joins TRBV5-4 and TRBJ2-1, with 8 bases aligning to TRBD1. Unmatched junction bases numbered 5, after V lost 3 bases and J lost 3 bases. Germline assignment: CDR1 SGHNT and CDR2 YYREEE (reference sequence). The CDR3 extends over 15 amino acids. The CDR3 loop is CASSSLTGVYNEQFF. The CDR3 nucleotides are TGTGCCAGCAGCTCCTTGACAGGGGTCTACAATGAGCAGTTCTTC.

V gene TRBV5-1 combines with J gene TRBJ2-2; D might be TRBD2 (5 bases). V was cut by 5 bases and J by 6 bases, with 5 bases left in between. The CDR3 is 11 amino acids. The V gene's germline CDR1 is SGHRS and CDR2 YFSETQ. CDR3 nucleotides: TGCGCCAGCAGGGGAGCCGGGGAGCTGTTTTTT. Amino acids: CASRGAGELFF.

The chain uses TRBV9 and TRBJ2-1; 10 nucleotides line up with TRBD2. The V gene end was trimmed by 4 bases and the J gene end by 4 bases; junction bases not matched to a gene: 14. The CDR3 loop spans 18 amino acids. The V gene's germline CDR1 is SGDLS and CDR2 YYNGEE. The CDR3 here is CASSSRGSGGTHYNEQFF. The CDR3 DNA follows: TGTGCCAGCAGCTCTCGTGGTAGCGGGGGGACCCATTACAATGAGCAGTTCTTC.

This clone was counted between two and nine times. This rearrangement joins TRBV10-3 to TRBJ2-3, with 8 nucleotides matching TRBD2. V lost 5 bases, J lost 2 bases, and 6 bases stayed unmatched. The length of the CDR3 is 15 residues. Germline CDR1 ENHRY, CDR2 SYGVKD. CDR3: CAISRLAGNTDTQYF. In DNA, the CDR3 is TGTGCCATCAGTCGCTTAGCGGGGAACACAGATACGCAGTATTTT.

The V and J genes are TRBV2 and TRBJ2-2, with unresolved D. The germline V gene encodes CDR1 SNHLY and CDR2 FYNNEI. The CDR3 consists of 15 residues. V lost 4 bases and J lost 1, with 10 bases in between. The CDR3 DNA reads as TGTGCCAGCAGTGCCTCGGCGGAGAACACCGGGGAGCTGTTTTTT. This gives the protein CASSASAENTGELFF.

This clone occurred a few times. The chain joins TRBV19 to TRBJ2-4; D unresolved. The germline V and J ends were trimmed by 4 bases and 14 bases, with 21 bases remaining between them. CDR1 and CDR2 from the germline V gene are LNHDA and SQIVND (reference sequence). The CDR3 spans 14 residues. The CDR3 here is CASSSLADPETKYF. The CDR3 nucleotides are TGTGCCAGTAGTAGCCTGGCGGATCCCGAAACGAAGTACTTC.

This chain connects TRBV11-2 to TRBJ2-1, with TRBD2 identical over 10 bases. V trimming: 2 bases; J trimming: 4 bases; junction bases outside the gene matches: 2. The CDR3 extends over 15 amino acids. The germline gives CDR1 SGHAT, CDR2 FQNNGV. DNA for the CDR3: TGTGCCAGCAGCTTAATTAGCGGGGGGTACAATGAGCAGTTCTTC. Translation gives CASSLISGGYNEQFF. Using reference TRBV11-2 and TRBJ2-1 for the parts outside the CDR3, the full variable domain is EAGVAQSPRYKIIEKRQSVAFWCNPISGHATLYWYQQILGQGPKLLIQFQNNGVVDDSQLPKDRFSAERLKGVDSTLKIQPAKLEDSAVYLCASSLISGGYNEQFFGPGTRLTVL.

This clone was picked up a small number of times. The rearrangement joins TRBV11-2 to TRBJ2-1; no clear D gene. CDR1 and CDR2 from the germline V gene are SGHAT and FQNNGV. Trimming removed 3 bases at V and 5 bases at J, with 8 bases between. CDR3 length equals 13 residues. CDR3: CASSFSLDNEQFF. Written as DNA, the CDR3 is TGTGCCAGCAGCTTTTCTCTCGACAATGAGCAGTTCTTC. The whole variable domain, remainder taken from reference TRBV11-2 and TRBJ2-1, is EAGVAQSPRYKIIEKRQSVAFWCNPISGHATLYWYQQILGQGPKLLIQFQNNGVVDDSQLPKDRFSAERLKGVDSTLKIQPAKLEDSAVYLCASSFSLDNEQFFGPGTRLTVL.

The chain carries TRBV5-8 and TRBJ2-5; 7 bases agree with TRBD1. The CDR3 has 14 residues. Germline-derived CDR1 and CDR2 are SGHTS and YDEGEE. The V gene end was trimmed by 4 bases and the J gene end by 4 bases; junction bases not matched to a gene: 7. The CDR3 here is CASSTGQAPETQYF. DNA of the CDR3: TGTGCCAGCAGCACAGGACAGGCCCCAGAGACCCAGTACTTC.

J is TRBJ1-2 and V is TRBV5-4, with D possibly matching TRBD1 (5 bases). Germline V lookup: CDR1 SGHNT, CDR2 YYREEE (reference sequence). The CDR3 loop spans 16 amino acids. Trimming removed 0 bases at V and 0 bases at J, with 12 bases between. DNA for the CDR3: TGTGCCAGCAGCTTGGCCGGGGGGGGACCTAACTATGGCTACACCTTC. Its protein is CASSLAGGGPNYGYTF.

The sample holds a few counts of this clone. This CDR3 is CASSPSGEKYEQYF. The CDR3 bases are TGTGCCAGCTCACCATCAGGGGAAAAATACGAGCAGTACTTC. The chain couples TRBV18 to TRBJ2-7; a possible D gene is TRBD1 (6 bases). Trimming removed 2 bases at V and 4 bases at J, with 12 bases between. CDR1 is KGHSH, CDR2 LQKENI, per germline. The CDR3 runs 14 residues.

The chain employs TRBV6-5 and TRBJ2-2; TRBD1 might be the D (5 bases). Germline V CDR1 and CDR2: MNHEY, SVGAGI. The CDR3 totals 15 residues. Trimming removed 5 bases from V and 5 bases from J, with 15 bases in between. CDR3 residues: CASSPPRAGTGELFF. CDR3 coding DNA: TGTGCCAGCAGTCCTCCCAGGGCCGGGACCGGGGAGCTGTTTTTT.